These 7 T cell receptor beta chains originate from one sample sequenced in a study of cytomegalovirus exposure and HLA in healthy donors. It was with 60 Vbeta and 13 Jbeta primers that the PCR ran. Assay: immunoSEQ multiplex PCR; the TCRdb copy retains only in-frame clones and omits some. Across more than 100,000 clones, the top ten clones capture about 3% of the sample. Sequences were obtained from PBMCs. These receptors were collected from a man aged 40-50 years in good health and CMV-seronegative.

The J gene is TRBJ2-5, the V gene TRBV7-2, with TRBD1 matching over 10 bases. The CDR3 runs 17 residues. Trimming cost V 0 bases and J 5 bases; bases outside gene matches: 9. Per germline, CDR1 SGHTA and CDR2 FQGNSA. CDR3 nucleotide sequence: TGTGCCAGCAGCTTAGCTGTGCGGACAGGGGGATGGGAGACCCAGTACTTC. The encoded protein is CASSLAVRTGGWETQYF. The full variable domain, in which reference TRBV7-2 and TRBJ2-5 provide the parts outside the CDR3, is GAGVSQSPSNKVTEKGKDVELRCDPISGHTALYWYRQSLGQGLEFLIYFQGNSAPDKSGLPSDRFSAERTGGSVSTLTIQRTQQEDSAVYLCASSLAVRTGGWETQYFGPGTRLLVL.

This chain links TRBV28 with TRBJ1-3; D gene ambiguous. The CDR3 sequence is 13 residues long. Per germline, CDR1 MDHEN and CDR2 SYDVKM. Trimming shortened V by 4 bases and J by 7 bases, and 11 bases separated the two germline ends. CDR3 in DNA: TGTGCCAGCAGTTGGACGGCGGGGAACACCATATATTTT. It encodes CASSWTAGNTIYF.

Details on this clone: The germline gene is not matched at one end of the junction; a read error may be the cause. The chain employs TRBV7-2 and TRBJ1-5, with TRBD1 as a possible D gene (6 bases). Germline CDR1 SGHTA, CDR2 FQGNSA. This CDR3 is 15 amino acids long. The CDR3 DNA sequence: TGTGCCAGCAGTTTAGCGGGGGCTAGCAATCAGCCCCAGCATTTT. This gives the protein CASSLAGASNQPQHF.

The chain recombines TRBV9 with TRBJ2-1; 15 nucleotides align to TRBD2. The V segment lost 2 bases and the J segment 6 bases; nucleotides outside the gene matches: 3. Germline CDR1 is SGDLS and CDR2 is YYNGEE. CDR3 length: 16 amino acids. The CDR3 DNA sequence: TGTGCCAGCAGCGTCGGACTAGCGGGAGGGCGCAATGAGCAGTTCTTC. This gives the protein CASSVGLAGGRNEQFF.

The chain joins TRBV18 to TRBJ2-5, with TRBD2 matching over 12 bases. In germline, CDR1 is KGHSH, CDR2 LQKENI. The V and J ends lost 0 bases and 4 bases, in that order; junction bases with no gene match: 0. The CDR3 has 15 amino acids. The CDR3 reads CASSPPGLAGETQYF. The CDR3 region has the DNA TGTGCCAGCTCACCACCGGGACTAGCGGGAGAGACCCAGTACTTC.

The V call is TRBV9, the J call TRBJ1-3; 7 bases line up with TRBD1. The germline V gene has CDR1 SGDLS and CDR2 YYNGEE. After removal of 0 bases from V and 3 bases from J, the junction contained 12 bases not matched to a gene. The CDR3 consists of 18 residues. CDR3 DNA sequence: TGTGCCAGCAGCGTAGGCCTAACTTACGACAGGGTTGGAAACACCATATATTTT. Amino acid sequence: CASSVGLTYDRVGNTIYF.

V and J are TRBV29-1 and TRBJ2-3; 10 bases agree with TRBD1. The CDR3 length is 14 residues. The germline V gene encodes CDR1 SQVTM and CDR2 ANQGSEA. The V segment lost 1 base and the J segment 5 bases; nucleotides outside the gene matches: 3. The CDR3 nucleotides are TGCAGCGTTGAAGGGGACAGGGGTTTAGATACGCAGTATTTT. Translation gives CSVEGDRGLDTQYF.